A single sample is the source of the 32 T cell receptor beta chains below, sequenced in a study of T cells in localized non-small cell lung cancer. TCRdb's table, derived via immunoSEQ multiplex PCR, lists solely in-frame clones and lacks some. This table holds a few thousand clones, about a fifth found once. Here the sequenced sample was normal lung tissue next to the tumor, taken before any cancer treatment. The receptors come from a man aged 40-75 years with stage I squamous cell lung carcinoma.

This clone was counted only a few times. The chain recombines TRBV6-8 with TRBJ1-6; D uncertain. The CDR3 is 13 amino acids. The germline V gene encodes CDR1 MNHGY and CDR2 SAAAGT. The V and J ends lost 7 bases and 9 bases respectively, with 13 bases between them. DNA of the CDR3: TGTGCCAGCAAGAACAGTCAGCGTTCACCCCTCCACTTT. It is translated as CASKNSQRSPLHF.

The J gene is TRBJ1-4, the V gene TRBV9; D is perhaps TRBD1 (5 bases). With 4 bases removed from V and 8 bases from J, the gap between germline ends came to 21 bases. The CDR3 has 16 residues. CDR1 SGDLS and CDR2 YYNGEE come from the germline V gene. The CDR3 DNA reads as TGTGCCAGCAGCCCACCCCGGGGGGAGAGCGAAGAAAAACTGTTTTTT. Translated, it gives CASSPPRGESEEKLFF.

This clone has just a few counts. The V and J genes are TRBV9 and TRBJ1-6; D not certain. V gave up 0 bases and J gave up 7 bases, with 17 bases separating them. CDR1 SGDLS and CDR2 YYNGEE come from the germline V gene. CDR3 length: 17 amino acids. CDR3 sequence: CASSVGPVPGPNSPLHF. CDR3 in DNA: TGTGCCAGCAGCGTAGGGCCAGTCCCCGGGCCGAATTCACCCCTCCACTTT.

By sample fraction, this clone is medium-sized. The chain uses TRBV11-3 and TRBJ1-2, with D perhaps matching TRBD1 (5 bases). The V gene lost 3 bases and the J gene lost 2 bases, with 10 bases spanning the gap. Germline CDR1 SGHNT, CDR2 YENEEA. The CDR3 is 14 amino acids. The CDR3 coding sequence is TGTGCCAGCAGCTTTTGGCAGGGAAACTATGGCTACACCTTC. This gives the protein CASSFWQGNYGYTF.

This clone was counted only a few times. The gene calls are TRBV9 and TRBJ1-5; D gene ambiguous. The V gene's germline CDR1 is SGDLS and CDR2 YYNGEE. The CDR3 has 15 residues. Trimming took 5 bases from V and 1 from J, leaving 13 bases between them. This CDR3 is CASSEDGQSNQPQHF. CDR3 DNA sequence: TGTGCCAGCAGTGAGGATGGGCAGAGCAATCAGCCCCAGCATTTT.

This clone has a handful of counts. The rearrangement joins TRBV6-8 to TRBJ1-1; a weak D match, TRBD1 (5 bases). Germline CDR1 is MNHGY and CDR2 is SAAAGT. Trimming stripped 7 bases from V and 4 bases from J, with 19 bases between. The CDR3 is 15 residues long. CDR3 nucleotide sequence: TGTGCCAGCACCCTTTTAGGGGCCGTGGGCACTGAAGCTTTCTTT. It is translated as CASTLLGAVGTEAFF.

This clone was seen more than once but under ten times. This chain uses TRBV15 with TRBJ1-2, with D uncertain. The CDR3 contains 16 residues. Trimming cost V 4 bases and J 0 bases, with 15 bases left between them. CDR1 and CDR2 from the germline V gene are LNHNV and YYDKDF (reference sequence). The CDR3 is CATSKGEGQANYGYTF. DNA of the CDR3: TGTGCCACCAGCAAGGGAGAGGGCCAAGCTAACTATGGCTACACCTTC.

This clone was seen only a few times. V usage is TRBV11-3 and J usage is TRBJ2-2, with D possibly TRBD1 on 5 matching bases. CDR3 length equals 16 residues. V dropped 1 base and J dropped 6 bases, with 15 bases sitting between them. Germline assignment: CDR1 SGHNT and CDR2 YENEEA. In nucleotides, the CDR3 is TGTGCCAGCAGCTTAGGGGGCCTGGGTGAGGCCGGGGAGCTGTTTTTT. The encoded protein is CASSLGGLGEAGELFF.

The chain joins TRBV4-1 to TRBJ2-7; TRBD2 matches 7 bases. The V gene's germline CDR1 is MGHRA and CDR2 YSYEKL. CDR3 length: 17 residues. Trimming at V came to 0 bases and at J to 1 base, leaving 9 bases not matched to a gene. The CDR3 is CASSQDWGGVKSYEQYF. As DNA, the CDR3 is TGCGCCAGCAGCCAAGATTGGGGAGGGGTGAAGTCCTACGAGCAGTACTTC.

The rearrangement uses TRBV29-1 and TRBJ2-3; D gene uncertain. Trimming left V 6 bases short and J 0 bases short, with 16 bases between. CDR1 is SQVTM and CDR2 is ANQGSEA in the germline V gene. The CDR3 runs to 15 residues. The CDR3 sequence is CSVTSVVGSTDTQYF. Here the CDR3 DNA reads TGCAGCGTCACCTCGGTAGTCGGTAGCACAGATACGCAGTATTTT.

This clone has only one observation. The rearrangement uses TRBV30 and TRBJ2-7; D call uncertain. In germline, CDR1 is GTSNPN, CDR2 SVGIG (reference sequence). The length of the CDR3 is 12 residues. The V gene lost 1 base and the J gene lost 2 bases, with 6 bases spanning the gap. CDR3 protein: CAWSGSTYEQYF. The CDR3 DNA follows: TGTGCCTGGAGTGGCAGTACCTACGAGCAGTACTTC.

This clone is categorized as large (0.1 to 1%). This chain uses TRBV6-8 with TRBJ1-1, with D unresolved. The V end was cut by 7 bases, the J end by 3 bases, with 12 bases between. This CDR3 is 13 amino acids long. CDR1 and CDR2 (germline): MNHGY, SAAAGT. The CDR3 loop reads CASIASEDTEAFF. The CDR3, as DNA: TGTGCCAGCATCGCCTCGGAAGACACTGAAGCTTTCTTT.

CDR3 amino acids: CASSYIQGYNEQFF. The CDR3 DNA reads TGTGCCAGCAGTTATATACAGGGATACAATGAGCAGTTCTTC. The chain carries TRBV28 and TRBJ2-1, with D possibly being TRBD1 (6 bases). This CDR3 has 14 residues. V was shortened by 4 bases and J by 4 bases, with 11 bases between the two germline ends. Germline assignment: CDR1 MDHEN and CDR2 SYDVKM.

Within the sample, this clone is large (0.1 to 1%). The V call is TRBV6-8, the J call TRBJ2-2; D is possibly TRBD1 or TRBD2 (5 bases each). Per germline, CDR1 MNHGY and CDR2 SAAAGT. This CDR3 contains 16 residues. Trimming cost V 7 bases and J 1 base, with 16 bases left between them. CDR3 protein: CASIGTRTLNTGELFF. The DNA for the CDR3 is TGTGCCAGCATCGGGACCCGGACCTTGAACACCGGGGAGCTGTTTTTT.

This clone was seen only a few times. The chain uses TRBV23-1 and TRBJ2-1; D remains ambiguous. TRBV23-1 is known as an ORF, though its function is uncertain. The CDR3 length is 13 residues. Trimming removed 6 bases from V and 8 bases from J, with 14 bases in between. The CDR3 is CASSPGRQYEQFF. CDR3 sequence (DNA): TGCGCCAGCAGCCCTGGACGTCAGTATGAGCAGTTCTTC.

The chain employs TRBV7-5 and TRBJ2-7; TRBD1, the table's D call, was not compared with the DNA. TRBV7-5 is recorded as a pseudogene. The CDR3 is made up of 15 amino acids. The CDR3: CASSLDRELTYEQYF. The CDR3, as DNA: TGTGCCAGCAGCCTAGACAGGGAATTAACCTACGAGCAGTACTTC.

This clone is medium-sized within its sample. V gene TRBV11-3 combines with J gene TRBJ1-3, with D tentatively TRBD1 (5 bases). Germline CDR1 reads SGHNT; CDR2 reads YENEEA. The CDR3 totals 14 residues. Trimming shortened V by 3 bases and J by 4 bases, and 10 bases separated the two germline ends. CDR3 DNA sequence: TGTGCCAGCAGCTTGGGGGATTGGGGAAACACCATATATTTT. Translated, it gives CASSLGDWGNTIYF.

The chain carries TRBV11-3 and TRBJ1-2, with D maybe TRBD1 (6 bases). CDR1 and CDR2 from the germline V gene are SGHNT and YENEEA. Trimming shortened V by 4 bases and J by 8 bases, and 26 bases separated the two germline ends. The CDR3 spans 17 residues. The CDR3 DNA follows: TGTGCCAGCAGCTCCACTCCGTCGGCCTCCAGGGGTGGCGGCTACACCTTC. Translated: CASSSTPSASRGGGYTF.

The rearrangement uses TRBV6-8 and TRBJ2-5, with 7 bases that match TRBD1. Germline V gene lookup returns CDR1 MNHGY and CDR2 SAAAGT. The CDR3 sequence is 14 residues long. Losses at the gene ends were 4 bases for V and 3 bases for J; bases not matched to a gene: 5. The CDR3 DNA reads as TGTGCCAGCAGTTGGACAGGAGCCAAAGAGACCCAGTACTTC. This encodes CASSWTGAKETQYF.

This clone occurred a few times. This sequence joins TRBV8-2 and TRBJ2-7; the D call in the table, TRBD1, was not verified against the DNA. TRBV8-2 is a pseudogene locus. The CDR3 is 16 amino acids. The CDR3 DNA is TGTGCCAGCAGTTTCATCACAGGGGATCTTGTCTACGAGCAGTACTTC. Protein product: CASSFITGDLVYEQYF.

The chain combines TRBV23-1 with TRBJ2-7, with TRBD1 identical over 7 bases. TRBV23-1 is identified as an open reading frame with a role that is uncertain. The length of the CDR3 is 22 residues. V shed 0 bases and J 2 bases; nucleotides not matched to a gene: 25. The CDR3 nucleotides are TGCGCCAGCAGTCAATCCAGAATACCGGACAGGCTCACGTACCCCCGACCCTACGAGCAGTACTTC. Translation gives CASSQSRIPDRLTYPRPYEQYF.

This clone was found a few times. The chain employs TRBV4-1 and TRBJ2-1; no reliable D call. The CDR3 length is 16 residues. With 4 bases removed from V and 6 bases from J, the gap between germline ends came to 19 bases. CDR1 and CDR2 (germline): MGHRA, YSYEKL. The CDR3 region is CASSPDSPPIRNEQFF. The CDR3 DNA sequence: TGCGCCAGCAGCCCCGATAGTCCTCCTATTCGCAATGAGCAGTTCTTC.

This clone was seen more than once but under ten times. The J gene is TRBJ2-1, the V gene TRBV4-1; D is uncertain. The CDR3 contains 15 residues. V shed 4 bases and J shed 0 bases, with 10 bases lying between them. Germline CDR1 MGHRA, CDR2 YSYEKL. The CDR3 reads CASSLEASSYNEQFF. The CDR3 DNA is TGCGCCAGCAGCCTTGAAGCGAGCTCCTACAATGAGCAGTTCTTC.

The chain is built from TRBV15 and TRBJ2-2; D may be TRBD1 (5 bases). The length of the CDR3 is 15 residues. Germline CDR1 LNHNV, CDR2 YYDKDF (reference sequence). V was shortened by 5 bases and J by 5 bases, with 15 bases between the two germline ends. The CDR3 loop reads CATSDTGVPTGELFF. The CDR3 DNA follows: TGTGCCACCAGCGATACAGGCGTCCCGACCGGGGAGCTGTTTTTT.

This clone was observed a few times. The CDR3 region is CASSTGTANYGYTF. The CDR3 DNA follows: TGTGCCAGCAGTACCGGGACGGCGAACTATGGCTACACCTTC. The genes are TRBV9 and TRBJ1-2; a possible D gene is TRBD1 (5 bases). The germline gives CDR1 SGDLS, CDR2 YYNGEE. V dropped 5 bases and J dropped 2 bases, with 13 bases sitting between them. This CDR3 is built from 14 residues.

By its share, this clone is medium-sized. The J gene is TRBJ2-1, the V gene TRBV6-8, with D maybe TRBD1 (6 bases). Trimming pared 10 bases from V and 4 bases from J, leaving 14 bases between. The V gene's germline CDR1 is MNHGY and CDR2 SAAAGT. The CDR3 runs to 13 residues. The CDR3 region has the DNA TGTGCCATCACCGAGGGGGAATACAATGAGCAGTTCTTC. Protein product: CAITEGEYNEQFF.

The J gene is TRBJ2-7, the V gene TRBV5-1, with TRBD1 matching over 8 bases. With 4 bases clipped from V and 2 bases from J, the junction kept 5 bases outside the gene matches. The CDR3 contains 14 residues. Germline V gene lookup returns CDR1 SGHRS and CDR2 YFSETQ. The DNA of the CDR3 is TGCGCCAGCAGCGAAGGGACAGGTCCCTACGAGCAGTACTTC. Its protein product is CASSEGTGPYEQYF.

By its share, this clone is large. The chain employs TRBV28 and TRBJ1-1, with D uncertain. V gave up 10 bases and J gave up 5 bases, with 14 bases separating them. From germline, CDR1 is MDHEN and CDR2 SYDVKM. The CDR3 loop spans 12 amino acids. CDR3 loop: CAISPTRTEAFF. In DNA form, the CDR3 reads TGTGCCATCTCCCCGACCAGGACTGAAGCTTTCTTT.

The CDR3 bases are TGTGCCAGCAGCGCAGCGGGGGGCTACCAAGAGACCCAGTACTTC. Amino acids: CASSAAGGYQETQYF. The chain uses TRBV9 and TRBJ2-5, with 9 positions matching TRBD2. CDR3 size: 15 residues. Losses at the gene ends were 3 bases for V and 0 bases for J; bases not matched to a gene: 3. Per the germline V gene, CDR1 is SGDLS and CDR2 is YYNGEE. Filled out from reference TRBV9 and TRBJ2-5, the complete variable domain reads DSGVTQTPKHLITATGQRVTLRCSPRSGDLSVYWYQQSLDQGLQFLIQYYNGEERAKGNILERFSAQQFPDLHSELNLSSLELGDSALYFCASSAAGGYQETQYFGPGTRLLVL.

The chain joins TRBV9 to TRBJ2-3; D unresolved. There are 14 residues in the CDR3. Germline-derived CDR1 and CDR2 are SGDLS and YYNGEE. The V gene lost 4 bases and the J gene lost 4 bases, with 13 bases spanning the gap. CDR3 sequence: CASSLAGWADTQYF. The CDR3 DNA reads TGTGCCAGCAGCTTAGCCGGGTGGGCAGATACGCAGTATTTT.

In its sample, this clone was seen a few times. The V and J genes are TRBV11-1 and TRBJ1-2; 10 bases agree with TRBD1. Germline CDR1 is SGHAT and CDR2 is FQDESV (reference sequence). This CDR3 spans 14 amino acids. V trimming: 5 bases; J trimming: 2 bases; junction bases outside the gene matches: 2. As DNA, the CDR3 is TGTGCCAGCAGCCCGGACAGGGGGAACTATGGCTACACCTTC. The encoded protein is CASSPDRGNYGYTF.

In its sample, this clone was seen a few times. The V gene is TRBV9, the J gene TRBJ1-5; D unresolved. Trimming took 5 bases from V and 7 from J, leaving 10 bases between them. The CDR3 contains 12 residues. Per germline, CDR1 SGDLS and CDR2 YYNGEE. CDR3 nucleotide sequence: TGTGCCAGCAGTGAAGCAAGACAGCCCCAGCATTTT. This codes for CASSEARQPQHF.